This is a list of T cell receptor beta chains from one sample in a study of glioma-infiltrating T cells. TCRdb reprocessed the multiplex PCR reads with MiXCR, giving one entry per CDR3 protein. The data hold 160,000 or so distinct CDR3 sequences, with approximately 40% observed a single time. The sample consisted of glioma tissue, nonneoplastic brain tissue, or PBMCs (not recorded which). These receptors came from a human donor with low-grade glioma or glioblastoma, undergoing nonglioma brain surgery, or in good health (not recorded which). Each CDR3 is given with its conserved first and last residue. A D gene is named only where the DNA matches it firmly. Rows may omit the clone size; those that give it use once, few, many or a size class.

.	TRBD1	TRBV29-1	TRBJ1-1	CSVMWDPLGTGGVEAFF	TGCAGCGTAATGTGGGACCCACTAGGGACAGGGGGCGTTGAAGCTTTCTTT
few	.	TRBV19	TRBJ1-3	CASFGDNGFSGNTIYF	TGTGCCAGTTTCGGGGACAACGGATTCTCTGGAAACACCATATATTTT
.	TRBD2	TRBV14	TRBJ2-7	CASSQGTIDRSYQQYF	TGTGCCAGCAGCCAGGGGACTATCGACAGATCCTACCAGCAGTACTTC
.	TRBD1	TRBV19	TRBJ1-6	CASTTGTVVSPLHF	TGTGCCAGTACCACCGGGACAGTGGTTTCACCCCTCCACTTT
.	TRBD2	TRBV5-4	TRBJ2-3	CASSQIAGGTDTQYF	TGTGCCAGCAGCCAAATAGCGGGAGGCACAGATACGCAGTATTTT
.	.	TRBV29-1	TRBJ1-1	CSVGWTEAFF	TGCAGCGTTGGTTGGACTGAAGCTTTCTTT
few	.	TRBV7-9	TRBJ2-6	CASSLRGAGANVLTF	TGTGCCAGCAGCTTACGGGGAGCTGGGGCCAACGTCCTGACTTTC
many	.	TRBV28	TRBJ1-1	CASSRVWLNTEAFF	TGTGCCAGCAGCCGAGTGTGGCTGAACACTGAAGCTTTCTTT
many	.	TRBV20-1	TRBJ1-5	CSAAPFQYSNQPQHF	TGCAGTGCTGCGCCTTTCCAGTATAGCAATCAGCCCCAGCATTTT
.	TRBD2	TRBV27	TRBJ2-3	CATMRTSGRSDTQYF	TGTGCCACCATGCGGACTAGCGGGAGGTCAGATACGCAGTATTTT
few	.	TRBV19	TRBJ1-3	CASSPGYGAGNTIYF	TGTGCCAGTAGCCCCGGATACGGGGCTGGAAACACCATATATTTT
.	TRBD2	TRBV20-1	TRBJ2-7	CSSKAGFYSYEQYF	TGCAGTTCTAAAGCGGGATTTTACTCCTACGAGCAGTACTTC
.	.	TRBV6-5	TRBJ1-1	CASSYRRRNTEAFF	TGTGCCAGCAGTTACCGGAGGAGGAACACTGAAGCTTTCTTT
.	TRBD1	TRBV2	TRBJ2-2	CASSRDRGHTGELFF	TGTGCCAGCAGCCGGGACAGGGGTCACACCGGGGAGCTGTTTTTT
.	.	TRBV27	TRBJ1-5	CARSLWFGDQRQPQHF	TGTGCCAGAAGTTTATGGTTCGGAGACCAACGTCAGCCCCAGCATTTT
few	.	TRBV3-1	TRBJ1-2	CASSQEEGSGYTF	TGTGCCAGCAGCCAAGAGGAGGGTAGCGGCTACACCTTC
once	.	TRBV7-2	TRBJ2-5	CASSLSLDLTRETQYF	TGTGCCAGCAGTTTGAGCCTGGACCTAACGAGAGAGACCCAGTACTTC
.	TRBD2	TRBV7-8	TRBJ2-7	CASSFRLAGTDEQYF	TGTGCCAGCAGCTTCAGACTAGCGGGAACTGACGAGCAGTACTTC
.	TRBD2	TRBV18	TRBJ2-7	CASSPTIGRSYEQYF	TGTGCCAGCTCACCAACTATCGGGAGGTCCTACGAGCAGTACTTC
.	.	TRBV5-4	TRBJ1-6	CASSLDLGTWSPLHF	TGTGCCAGCAGCTTGGATCTGGGGACTTGGTCACCCCTCCATTTT
.	TRBD1	TRBV6-2/TRBV6-3	TRBJ1-1	CASSQDRATETFF	TGTGCCAGCAGTCAAGACAGGGCAACTGAAACTTTCTTT
.	.	TRBV19	TRBJ2-7	CATLQMRGGEQYF	TGTGCCACGTTACAGATGCGGGGTGGAGAGCAGTACTTC
.	.	TRBV11-2	TRBJ2-1	CASSLAFSGGYNEQFF	TGTGCCAGCAGCTTAGCTTTTAGTGGGGGATACAATGAGCAGTTCTTC
.	TRBD1	TRBV3-1	TRBJ2-7	CASSREGQGVNEQYF	TGTGCCAGCAGCCGAGAGGGGCAGGGGGTAAACGAGCAGTACTTC
.	.	TRBV20-1	TRBJ2-1	CSAKTGGFYEQFF	TGCAGTGCTAAAACTGGGGGCTTCTATGAGCAGTTCTTC
many	.	TRBV12-3/TRBV12-4	TRBJ1-1	CASSGENTEAFF	TGTGCCAGCAGCGGAGAGAACACTGAAGCTTTCTTT